The 20 T cell receptor beta chains given below trace back to one sample, sequenced in a study of blood T cell repertoires in COVID-19. The protocol was immunoSEQ multiplex PCR, while the TCRdb copy is restricted to in-frame clones and leaves out a portion. The table lists 150,000 to 200,000 clones, 87% of them singletons. Material for sequencing was PBMCs or T cells enriched from blood (not recorded which). These TCRs come from a human donor with acute COVID-19. The donor label of this sample is uncertain.

This clone came up once. The V and J genes are TRBV13 and TRBJ2-7, with D possibly TRBD1 on 8 matching bases. The CDR3 is 16 amino acids. V shed 5 bases and J shed 6 bases, with 23 bases lying between them. Germline V lookup: CDR1 PRHDT, CDR2 FYEKMQ (reference sequence). This chain's CDR3 is CASSRGDRKGSAEQYF. CDR3 in DNA: TGTGCCAGCAGCCGGGGGGACAGGAAAGGTTCAGCCGAGCAGTACTTC.

The chain employs TRBV3-1 (or the pseudogene TRBV3-2) and TRBJ2-5; no firm D call. The germline CDR1 and CDR2 sequences are LGHDT and YNNKEL (reference sequence). This CDR3 is 16 amino acids long. V dropped 0 bases and J dropped 5 bases, with 16 bases sitting between them. CDR3 residues: CASSQDRSLEEETQYF. The CDR3 region has the DNA TGTGCCAGCAGCCAAGATCGCTCACTCGAGGAGGAGACCCAGTACTTC.

The chain combines TRBV2 with TRBJ2-7; D unresolved. Germline loops: CDR1 SNHLY, CDR2 FYNNEI. V lost 7 bases and J 6 bases, leaving 10 bases between the germline ends. The CDR3 runs to 11 residues. For the CDR3, the DNA is TGTGCCAGCACGAGGTCCAGCGAGCAGTACTTC. It is translated as CASTRSSEQYF.

This clone was found once. The rearrangement joins TRBV5-1 to TRBJ2-3, with 13 bases aligning to TRBD2. Looked up from germline, CDR1 is SGHRS and CDR2 is YFSETQ. Losses at the gene ends were 5 bases for V and 2 bases for J; bases not matched to a gene: 5. The CDR3 contains 16 residues. CDR3 sequence reads: CASRPGLAGATDTQYF. CDR3 nucleotides: TGCGCCAGCAGACCCGGACTAGCGGGGGCCACAGATACGCAGTATTTT.

This clone was seen once. The rearrangement joins TRBV6-1 to TRBJ2-1; the match to TRBD1 covers 10 bases. CDR1 MNHNS and CDR2 SASEGT come from the germline V gene. Trimming cost V 4 bases and J 0 bases; bases outside gene matches: 3. The CDR3 totals 16 residues. Here the CDR3 DNA reads TGTGCCAGCAGTGCGGGACAGGGGTTCTCCTACAATGAGCAGTTCTTC. Amino acid sequence: CASSAGQGFSYNEQFF.

CDR3 loop: CASSLVLSTDTQYF. The CDR3 DNA follows: TGTGCCAGCAGCTTGGTACTAAGCACAGATACGCAGTATTTT. The chain has TRBV5-5 and TRBJ2-3; no firm D call. Germline CDR1 reads SGHKS; CDR2 reads YYEKEE (reference sequence). The CDR3 spans 14 residues. V was cut by 0 bases and J by 0 bases, with 5 bases left in between.

This clone has only a few counts. The CDR3 DNA is TGTGCCAGCAGTTTAAACGGGGGTAGGAACACTGAAGCTTTCTTT. Its protein product is CASSLNGGRNTEAFF. The chain recombines TRBV28 with TRBJ1-1; perhaps TRBD1 as D (5 bases). CDR1 and CDR2 from the germline V gene are MDHEN and SYDVKM. The CDR3 covers 15 residues. Trimming cost V 2 bases and J 1 base, with 11 bases left between them.

CDR3 coding DNA: TGTGCCAGCAGCGGTACGAGGGGCGGGACGGGCTACACCTTC. Protein sequence: CASSGTRGGTGYTF. The chain recombines TRBV7-9 with TRBJ1-2; a possible D gene is TRBD1 (5 bases). V was shortened by 5 bases and J by 8 bases, with 18 bases between the two germline ends. The CDR3 totals 14 residues. Germline CDR1 SEHNR, CDR2 FQNEAQ (reference sequence).

V usage is TRBV28 and J usage is TRBJ1-6; tentatively, D is TRBD1 (6 bases). CDR3 length: 12 residues. Per the germline V gene, CDR1 is MDHEN and CDR2 is SYDVKM. Trimming took off 6 bases at V and 13 bases at J, with 13 bases between the two ends. The CDR3: CASSTDSGPLHF. The CDR3 DNA sequence: TGTGCCAGCAGCACGGACAGCGGCCCCCTCCACTTT.

In this sample, this clone turned up once. This chain uses TRBV9 with TRBJ2-5, with D possibly being TRBD2 (6 bases). V lost 3 bases and J lost 3, with 12 bases in between. The CDR3 sequence is 14 residues long. Per germline, CDR1 SGDLS and CDR2 YYNGEE. CDR3 amino acids: CASSASVKEETQYF. As DNA, the CDR3 is TGTGCCAGCAGCGCTAGCGTGAAAGAAGAGACCCAGTACTTC.

The chain links TRBV12-3 or TRBV12-4 to TRBJ1-4; perhaps TRBD1 as D (5 bases). The CDR3 extends over 12 amino acids. V gave up 5 bases and J gave up 11 bases, with 12 bases separating them. The CDR3 DNA sequence: TGTGCCAGCAGTCTCACAGGAACCAAACTGTTTTTT. This gives the protein CASSLTGTKLFF.

The chain recombines TRBV11-2 with TRBJ2-5, with TRBD2 as a possible D gene (5 bases). CDR3 size: 13 residues. V lost 6 bases and J lost 3, with 11 bases in between. Germline V lookup: CDR1 SGHAT, CDR2 FQNNGV. CDR3: CASRTPSKETQYF. CDR3 sequence (DNA): TGTGCCAGCAGGACCCCTAGCAAAGAGACCCAGTACTTC.

The V gene is TRBV30, the J gene TRBJ1-2; possible D gene TRBD1, 5 bases. The CDR3 consists of 14 residues. Germline CDR1 and CDR2: GTSNPN and SVGIG (reference sequence). V lost 3 bases, J lost 5 bases, and 16 bases lay in between. CDR3 in DNA: TGTGCCTGGAGGTCGGGGGGAGGGGAGTATGGCTACACCTTC. Encoded protein: CAWRSGGGEYGYTF.

The chain uses TRBV4-1 and TRBJ1-1; D unclear. The CDR3 covers 15 residues. Trimming pared 1 base from V and 3 bases from J, leaving 12 bases between. Germline CDR1 is MGHRA and CDR2 is YSYEKL. The CDR3 loop reads CASSQVLREDTEAFF. The CDR3 coding sequence is TGCGCCAGCAGCCAAGTGCTCCGGGAGGACACTGAAGCTTTCTTT.

The chain employs TRBV25-1 and TRBJ1-6, with D perhaps TRBD1 (5 bases). This CDR3 has 13 residues. V dropped 3 bases and J dropped 7 bases, with 7 bases sitting between them. Germline loops: CDR1 MGHDK, CDR2 SYGVNS. For the CDR3, the DNA is TGTGCCAGCAGTGAGGGACTCAATTCACCCCTCCACTTT. It translates to CASSEGLNSPLHF.

This clone was detected a few times. This chain uses TRBV5-1 with TRBJ1-6; D uncertain. V was pared by 1 base and J by 15 bases, with 17 bases between. Germline CDR1 is SGHRS and CDR2 is YFSETQ. This CDR3 has 14 residues. CDR3 DNA: TGCGCCAGCAGCTTGTTGGCCGACTCAGCGGACCTCCACTTT. Translation gives CASSLLADSADLHF.

The V call is TRBV7-9, the J call TRBJ1-4, with 8 bases lining up with TRBD1. Germline V gives CDR1 SEHNR, CDR2 FQNEAQ (reference sequence). This CDR3 comprises 17 residues. With 2 bases clipped from V and 6 bases from J, the junction kept 11 bases outside the gene matches. The CDR3 DNA follows: TGTGCCAGCAGCTTAAGAACCTTGACAGGGGTCGATGAAAAACTGTTTTTT. The encoded protein is CASSLRTLTGVDEKLFF. Complete variable domain (other parts from reference TRBV7-9 and TRBJ1-4): DTGVSQNPRHKITKRGQNVTFRCDPISEHNRLYWYRQTLGQGPEFLTYFQNEAQLEKSRLLSDRFSAERPKGSFSTLEIQRTEQGDSAMYLCASSLRTLTGVDEKLFFGSGTQLSVL.

V usage is TRBV30 and J usage is TRBJ2-7, with TRBD1 matching over 11 bases. There are 13 residues in the CDR3. Germline lookup yields CDR1 GTSNPN and CDR2 SVGIG (reference sequence). The V and J ends lost 2 bases and 5 bases, in that order; junction bases with no gene match: 2. CDR3: CAWSRDRGNEQYF. CDR3 nucleotide sequence: TGTGCCTGGAGTAGGGACAGGGGGAACGAGCAGTACTTC.

The rearrangement joins TRBV21-1 to TRBJ1-1; the table's TRBD1 call for D was not verified on the DNA. TRBV21-1 is tagged as a pseudogene. The CDR3 is 15 residues long. CDR3 region: CASSSNPGQGNEAFF. The CDR3 region has the DNA TGTGCCAGCAGCTCCAACCCGGGACAGGGCAATGAAGCTTTCTTT.

The chain couples TRBV27 to TRBJ2-3, with TRBD2 matching over 12 bases. After removal of 8 bases from V and 2 bases from J, the junction contained 8 bases not matched to a gene. The length of the CDR3 is 16 residues. CDR1 is MNHEY, CDR2 SMNVEV, per germline (reference sequence). The CDR3 DNA follows: TGTGCCAGCGCCCCACTAGCGGGGGGATACACAGATACGCAGTATTTT. Its protein product is CASAPLAGGYTDTQYF.